The text below deals with one T cell receptor beta chain. The target antigen is unknown. This CDR3 is built from 17 residues. Unmatched junction bases numbered 9, after V lost 0 bases and J lost 4 bases. Germline V gives CDR1 LGHNA, CDR2 YNFKEQ. The data originate from a study of T-cell memory formation after mild COVID-19. The overall study: TCR clusters showed largely donor specificity.

MiXCR was run by TCRdb on the 5' RACE reads, yielding one entry per CDR3 protein. The data show approximately 300,000 distinct CDR3 sequences, with around a sixth seen just once and 20% to 25% held by the top ten. Study-wide points: Second-wave clones reaching peak frequency on day 37 lacked confirmed SARS-CoV-2 specificity. The study detected some responding clones in pre-infection memory, suggesting cross-reactive memory joined.

The origin of this receptor is a man between 18 and 29 years old who had mild COVID-19 (a few samples of this study predate the infection). Cell type and time point are not known. Sequenced material: PBMCs or a T cell subset sorted from them (not recorded which). This chain links TRBV4-2 with TRBJ2-3; TRBD2 matches 8 bases. CDR3 protein: CASSQDLAGGLADTQYF. CDR3 bases: TGTGCCAGCAGCCAAGATCTCGCGGGGGGACTGGCAGATACGCAGTATTTT.